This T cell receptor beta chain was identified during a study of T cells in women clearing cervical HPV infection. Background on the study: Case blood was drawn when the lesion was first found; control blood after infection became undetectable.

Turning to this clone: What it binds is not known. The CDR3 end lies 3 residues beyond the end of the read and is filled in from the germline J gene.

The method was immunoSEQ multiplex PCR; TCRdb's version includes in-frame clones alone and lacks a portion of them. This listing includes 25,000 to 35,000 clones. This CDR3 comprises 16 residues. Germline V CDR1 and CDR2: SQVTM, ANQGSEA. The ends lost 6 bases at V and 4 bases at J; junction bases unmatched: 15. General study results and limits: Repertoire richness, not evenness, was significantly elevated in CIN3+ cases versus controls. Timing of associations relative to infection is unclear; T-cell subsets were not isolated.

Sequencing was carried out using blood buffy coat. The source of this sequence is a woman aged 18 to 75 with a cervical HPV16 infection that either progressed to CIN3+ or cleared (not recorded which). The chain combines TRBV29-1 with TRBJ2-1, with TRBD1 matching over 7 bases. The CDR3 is CSVKGATSSLYNEQFF. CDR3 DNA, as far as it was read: TGCAGCGTCAAGGGGGCTACGAGTTCCCTTTACAATGAG.